What follows describes a single TCR beta chain. One end of the junction does not line up with germline, which may come from a read error. Germline V CDR1 and CDR2: LGHNA, YNFKEQ. The CDR3 covers 15 residues. These data come from a study of tissue T cells after allogeneic stem cell transplantation. Enrolled prospectively were adult allogeneic hematopoietic cell transplant recipients whose graft-versus-host disease was steroid-refractory. The repertoire was sequenced with immunoSEQ multiplex PCR; TCRdb's copy has only in-frame clones and lacks some. The sample lists a few thousand clones; about 60% were seen once.

The sequenced sample was transverse colon tissue, obtained at autopsy. The V gene is TRBV4-2, the J gene TRBJ2-5; 10 positions agree with TRBD2. This clonotype was obtained from a male patient at least 60 years old with steroid-refractory graft-versus-host disease after an allogeneic stem cell transplant. Some T cells may have come from the graft donor. Written as DNA, the CDR3 is TGTGCCAGCACCCAAGCGGGGGGGTACCAAGAGACCCAGTACTTC. It specifies CASTQAGGYQETQYF.